This entry lists 4 T cell receptor beta chains sequenced from one sample in a study of blood T cell repertoires in COVID-19. Assay used: immunoSEQ multiplex PCR; TCRdb lists only in-frame clones, some missing. The table shows some 140,000 clones, with approximately 85% occurring only once. The sequenced material came from peripheral blood. Source of these receptors: a human donor in a cohort sampled during active COVID-19.

The CDR3 DNA reads as TGTGCCAGCAGCTTAGGAAGGGGCGGCGGAAACACCATATATTTT. It is translated as CASSLGRGGGNTIYF. The chain recombines TRBV7-2 with TRBJ1-3, with a possible D match to TRBD1 (5 bases). The CDR3 sequence is 15 residues long. V was clipped by 1 base and J by 4 bases, with 11 bases between them. Germline assignment: CDR1 SGHTA and CDR2 FQGNSA. Based on the CDR3 plus reference TRBV7-2 and TRBJ1-3, the full variable domain is GAGVSQSPSNKVTEKGKDVELRCDPISGHTALYWYRQSLGQGLEFLIYFQGNSAPDKSGLPSDRFSAERTGGSVSTLTIQRTQQEDSAVYLCASSLGRGGGNTIYFGEGSWLTVV.

The chain carries TRBV3-1 (or the pseudogene TRBV3-2) and TRBJ2-7, with 12 bases lining up with TRBD2. Germline-derived CDR1 and CDR2 are LGHDT and YNNKEL (reference sequence). Germline trimming cut 5 bases from V and 4 bases from J; bases unmatched to any gene: 3. This CDR3 has 14 amino acids. CDR3 nucleotide sequence: TGTGCCAGCAGCTCTAGCGGGGGGGCGTACGAGCAGTACTTC. Protein: CASSSSGGAYEQYF.

This clone has a handful of counts. The V gene is TRBV5-8, the J gene TRBJ2-3; the match to TRBD1 covers 7 bases. Unmatched junction bases numbered 2, after V lost 4 bases and J lost 0 bases. The CDR3 runs to 14 residues. The germline gives CDR1 SGHTS, CDR2 YDEGEE. CDR3 nucleotides: TGTGCCAGCAGCCCGGGACAGAGCACAGATACGCAGTATTTT. This sequence encodes CASSPGQSTDTQYF.

The V call is TRBV5-4, the J call TRBJ2-2; 7 bases agree with TRBD1. The junction had 2 bases not matched to a gene; V was cut back by 0 bases and J by 6 bases. Germline V CDR1 and CDR2: SGHNT, YYREEE (reference sequence). The CDR3 length is 14 residues. The CDR3 DNA follows: TGTGCCAGCAGCTTGGATCAGGGGGCCGGGGAGCTGTTTTTT. This gives the protein CASSLDQGAGELFF. Complete variable domain (other parts from reference TRBV5-4 and TRBJ2-2): ETGVTQSPTHLIKTRGQQVTLRCSSQSGHNTVSWYQQALGQGPQFIFQYYREEENGRGNFPPRFSGLQFPNYSSELNVNALELDDSALYLCASSLDQGAGELFFGEGSRLTVL.